The 11 T cell receptor beta chains presented below share a single source sample, sequenced in a study of cytomegalovirus exposure and HLA in healthy donors. Libraries were prepared by immunoSEQ multiplex PCR; TCRdb keeps only in-frame clonotypes and omits some of them. This table holds about 200,000 clones, over 80% found once. The sample consisted of PBMCs. Every receptor here comes from a young woman in good health and CMV-seronegative.

This chain connects TRBV29-1 to TRBJ1-2; 8 positions agree with TRBD1. V lost 1 base, J lost 2 bases, and 6 bases stayed unmatched. The CDR3 runs 15 residues. Germline CDR1 and CDR2: SQVTM and ANQGSEA. CDR3: CSVEAVGTGNYGYTF. The CDR3 DNA follows: TGCAGCGTTGAAGCGGTTGGGACAGGCAACTATGGCTACACCTTC.

Many counts were recorded for this clone. The rearrangement links TRBV6-4 to TRBJ2-6; D is ambiguous. Trimming took off 3 bases at V and 1 base at J, with 7 bases between the two ends. The CDR3 totals 15 residues. Germline CDR1 MRHNA, CDR2 SNTAGT. CDR3 amino acids: CASSEEASGANVLTF. CDR3 coding DNA: TGTGCCAGCAGTGAAGAAGCATCTGGGGCCAACGTCCTGACTTTC.

This clone was found once. This chain joins TRBV6-1 and TRBJ2-2, with a possible D match to TRBD1 (6 bases). Germline CDR1 and CDR2: MNHNS and SASEGT. V dropped 10 bases and J dropped 3 bases, with 18 bases sitting between them. The CDR3 totals 15 residues. DNA of the CDR3: TGTGCCACCTCCCGAGGGGCAGGGGACACCGGGGAGCTGTTTTTT. It yields the protein CATSRGAGDTGELFF.

This clone is labeled as medium-sized. This rearrangement joins TRBV6-1 to TRBJ2-3; a weak D match, TRBD2 (7 bases). This CDR3 spans 14 amino acids. Germline V gives CDR1 MNHNS, CDR2 SASEGT. With 5 bases removed from V and 3 bases from J, the gap between germline ends came to 12 bases. CDR3 residues: CASSSAGATDTQYF. The CDR3 bases are TGTGCCAGCAGTAGTGCGGGGGCAACAGATACGCAGTATTTT.

The chain combines TRBV6-5 with TRBJ2-7, with 8 bases identical to TRBD1. The germline V gene has CDR1 MNHEY and CDR2 SVGAGI. CDR3 length: 13 amino acids. V gave up 6 bases and J gave up 7 bases; unmatched junction bases: 8. The CDR3 sequence: CASRRTGPSEQYF. The CDR3 DNA reads as TGTGCCAGCAGACGGACAGGGCCGTCGGAGCAGTACTTC.

Here the CDR3 reads CASSLSGANVLTF. Here the CDR3 DNA reads TGCGCCAGCAGCCTATCTGGGGCCAACGTCCTGACTTTC. The rearrangement joins TRBV5-1 to TRBJ2-6; D not resolved. CDR1 SGHRS and CDR2 YFSETQ come from the germline V gene. Trimming stripped 4 bases from V and 1 base from J, with 3 bases between. The CDR3 has 13 residues.

CDR3 region: CAWSSWGESSYEQYF. The CDR3 DNA sequence: TGTGCCTGGAGCTCGTGGGGGGAGAGCTCCTACGAGCAGTACTTC. The chain is built from TRBV30 and TRBJ2-7, with D tentatively TRBD2 (6 bases). Germline CDR1 is GTSNPN and CDR2 is SVGIG (reference sequence). With 3 bases removed from V and 0 bases from J, the gap between germline ends came to 15 bases. The CDR3 spans 15 residues.

The chain is built from TRBV6-5 and TRBJ1-2; maybe TRBD1 (6 bases). The CDR3 runs to 13 residues. Germline V gives CDR1 MNHEY, CDR2 SVGAGI. Trimming shortened V by 5 bases and J by 3 bases, and 10 bases separated the two germline ends. This CDR3 is CASSRTVDYGYTF. The CDR3 DNA reads as TGTGCCAGCAGTCGGACAGTCGACTATGGCTACACCTTC.

This clone was observed at least ten times. The chain has TRBV7-9 and TRBJ2-7; possible D gene TRBD1, 5 bases. The germline CDR1 and CDR2 sequences are SEHNR and FQNEAQ (reference sequence). V was cut by 8 bases and J by 3 bases, with 11 bases left in between. This CDR3 spans 12 amino acids. Here the CDR3 DNA reads TGTGCCAGCGGACATAACTACTACGAGCAGTACTTC. Encoded protein: CASGHNYYEQYF.

This chain connects TRBV18 to TRBJ2-7, with 8 bases lining up with TRBD1. V lost 6 bases, J lost 2 bases, and 15 bases stayed unmatched. This CDR3 is built from 17 residues. Germline loops: CDR1 KGHSH, CDR2 LQKENI. CDR3 bases: TGTGCCAGCTCGGGCAATCCCCCTCCCAGGGGGCCCTACGAGCAGTACTTC. This encodes CASSGNPPPRGPYEQYF.

This chain joins TRBV28 and TRBJ2-7, with D possibly being TRBD1 or TRBD2 (5 bases each). In germline, CDR1 is MDHEN, CDR2 SYDVKM. Trimming left V 7 bases short and J 3 bases short, with 19 bases between. The CDR3 is 15 amino acids. CDR3 sequence reads: CASTRTRDGRYEQYF. For the CDR3, the DNA is TGTGCCAGCACCCGAACCCGGGACGGCCGCTACGAGCAGTACTTC.